This T cell receptor beta chain was documented in a study of untreated major depressive disorder. As to this clone: The target antigen is unknown.

For sex, age, current smoking status and body mass index, every depressed patient had a pairwise-matched non-depressed control. Measured with immunoSEQ multiplex PCR; TCRdb has only the in-frame clones, and not every one. The sample contains fewer than 30,000 clones, over 80% of which appear only once. The V and J ends lost 2 bases and 2 bases respectively, with 16 bases between them. In germline, CDR1 is SGHVS, CDR2 FQNEAQ. The CDR3 sequence is 16 residues long. Study-wide points: Compared with controls, depressed patients showed more TRBV05-01 (Vbeta 5.1) usage in CD4+ T cells.

Sequenced: CD4+ T cells from PBMCs. The chain links TRBV7-8 to TRBJ2-7; TRBD2 might be the D (6 bases). This sequence was found in a woman in her 30s with major depressive disorder. DNA of the CDR3: TGTGCCAGCAGCTTATGGTCTGGGGGGACCACCTACGAGCAGTACTTC. Translation gives CASSLWSGGTTYEQYF.